The source of this TCR beta chain is a study of blood T cell repertoires in COVID-19. V dropped 5 bases and J dropped 3; count of bases not matched to a gene: 4. Germline CDR1 is SNHLY and CDR2 is FYNNEI. The CDR3 length is 14 residues. Method: immunoSEQ multiplex PCR; TCRdb's copy keeps in-frame clones and lacks some. The repertoire holds a few hundred thousand clones, with less than 90% as singletons. This chain connects TRBV2 to TRBJ1-5; TRBD1 agrees at 7 bases. The TCR comes from a woman between 50 and 59 years old who had recovered from COVID-19. Input material: PBMCs or T cells enriched from blood (not recorded which). CDR3 residues: CASSTQGPNQPQHF. DNA of the CDR3: TGTGCCAGCAGTACACAGGGGCCCAATCAGCCCCAGCATTTT.